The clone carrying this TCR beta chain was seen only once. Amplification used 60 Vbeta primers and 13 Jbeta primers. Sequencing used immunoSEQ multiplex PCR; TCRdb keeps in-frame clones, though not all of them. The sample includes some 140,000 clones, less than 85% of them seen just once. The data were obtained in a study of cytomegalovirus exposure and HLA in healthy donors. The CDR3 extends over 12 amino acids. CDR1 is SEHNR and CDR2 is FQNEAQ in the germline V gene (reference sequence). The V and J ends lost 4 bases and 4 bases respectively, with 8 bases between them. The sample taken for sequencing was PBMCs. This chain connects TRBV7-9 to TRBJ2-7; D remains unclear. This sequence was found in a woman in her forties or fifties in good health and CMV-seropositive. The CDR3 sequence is CASSYSRYEQYF. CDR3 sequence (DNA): TGTGCCAGCAGCTATTCGCGTTACGAGCAGTACTTC.